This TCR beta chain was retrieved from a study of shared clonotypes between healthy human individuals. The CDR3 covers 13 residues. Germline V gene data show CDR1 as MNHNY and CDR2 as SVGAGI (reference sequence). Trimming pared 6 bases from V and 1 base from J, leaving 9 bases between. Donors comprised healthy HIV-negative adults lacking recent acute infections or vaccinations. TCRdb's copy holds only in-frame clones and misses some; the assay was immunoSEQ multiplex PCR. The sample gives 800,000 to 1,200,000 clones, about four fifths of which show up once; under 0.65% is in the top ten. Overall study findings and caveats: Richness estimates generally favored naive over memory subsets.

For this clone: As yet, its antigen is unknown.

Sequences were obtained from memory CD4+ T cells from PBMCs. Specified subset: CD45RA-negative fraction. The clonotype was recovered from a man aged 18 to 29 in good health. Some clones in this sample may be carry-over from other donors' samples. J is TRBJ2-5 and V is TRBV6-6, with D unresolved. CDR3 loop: CASSSTSQETQYF. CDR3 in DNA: TGTGCCAGCAGCTCGACATCCCAAGAGACCCAGTACTTC.